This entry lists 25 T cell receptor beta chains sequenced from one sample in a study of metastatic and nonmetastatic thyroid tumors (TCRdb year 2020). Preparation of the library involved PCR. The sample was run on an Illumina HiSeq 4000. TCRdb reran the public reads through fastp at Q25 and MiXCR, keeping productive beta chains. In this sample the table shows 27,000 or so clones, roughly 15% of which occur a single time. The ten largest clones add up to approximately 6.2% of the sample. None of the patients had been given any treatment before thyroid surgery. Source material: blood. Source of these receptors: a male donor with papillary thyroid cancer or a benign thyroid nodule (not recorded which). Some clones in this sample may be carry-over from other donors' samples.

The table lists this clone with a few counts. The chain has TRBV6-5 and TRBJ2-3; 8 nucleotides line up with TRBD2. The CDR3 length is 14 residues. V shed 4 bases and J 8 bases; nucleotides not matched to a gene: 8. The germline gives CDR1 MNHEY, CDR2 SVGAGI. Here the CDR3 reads CASSSRGVVGTQYF. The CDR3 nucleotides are TGTGCCAGCAGTTCGCGGGGGGTCGTAGGTACGCAGTATTTT.

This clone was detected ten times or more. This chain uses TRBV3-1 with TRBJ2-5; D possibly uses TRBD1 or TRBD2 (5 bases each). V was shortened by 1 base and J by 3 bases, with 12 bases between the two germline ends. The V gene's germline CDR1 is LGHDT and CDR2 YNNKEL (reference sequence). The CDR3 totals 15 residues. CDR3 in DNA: TGTGCCAGCAGCCAAGCGCCCGGGACCAAAGAGACCCAGTACTTC. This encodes CASSQAPGTKETQYF.

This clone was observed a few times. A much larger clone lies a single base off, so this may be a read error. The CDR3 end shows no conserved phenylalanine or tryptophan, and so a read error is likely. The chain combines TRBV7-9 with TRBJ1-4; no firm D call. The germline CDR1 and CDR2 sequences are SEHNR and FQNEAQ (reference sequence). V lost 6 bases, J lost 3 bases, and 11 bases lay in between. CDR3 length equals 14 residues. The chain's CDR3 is CASSEVQANEKLFS. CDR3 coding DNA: TGTGCCAGCAGTGAGGTGCAGGCTAATGAAAAACTGTTTTCT.

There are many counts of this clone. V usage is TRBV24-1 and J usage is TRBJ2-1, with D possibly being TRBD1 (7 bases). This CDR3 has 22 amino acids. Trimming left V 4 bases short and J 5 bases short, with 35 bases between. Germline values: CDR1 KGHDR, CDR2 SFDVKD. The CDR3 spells CATSDRGSDRLFFFPNNNEQFF. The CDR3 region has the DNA TGTGCCACCAGTGACCGGGGGTCGGACAGGTTGTTTTTTTTCCCGAATAACAATGAGCAGTTCTTC.

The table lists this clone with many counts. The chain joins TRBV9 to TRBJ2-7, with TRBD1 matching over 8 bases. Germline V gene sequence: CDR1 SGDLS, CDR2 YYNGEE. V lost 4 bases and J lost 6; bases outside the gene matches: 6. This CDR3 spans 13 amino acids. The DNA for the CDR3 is TGTGCCAGCAGCCGGACAGGGCACTTCGAGCAGTACTTC. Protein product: CASSRTGHFEQYF.

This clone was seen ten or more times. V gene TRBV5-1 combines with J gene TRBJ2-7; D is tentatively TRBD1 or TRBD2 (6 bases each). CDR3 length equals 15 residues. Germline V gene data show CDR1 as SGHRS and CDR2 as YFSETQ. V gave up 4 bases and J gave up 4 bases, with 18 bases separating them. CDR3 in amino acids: CASSRGGSGDYEQYF. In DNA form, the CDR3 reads TGCGCCAGCAGCCGAGGGGGGTCAGGGGATTACGAGCAGTACTTC.

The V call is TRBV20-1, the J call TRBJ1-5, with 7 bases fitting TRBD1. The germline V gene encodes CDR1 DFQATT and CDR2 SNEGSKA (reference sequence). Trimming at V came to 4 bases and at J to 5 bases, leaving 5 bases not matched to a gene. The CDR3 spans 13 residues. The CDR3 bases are TGCAGTGCTACGGGACAGAGGGATCAGCCCCAGCATTTT. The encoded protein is CSATGQRDQPQHF.

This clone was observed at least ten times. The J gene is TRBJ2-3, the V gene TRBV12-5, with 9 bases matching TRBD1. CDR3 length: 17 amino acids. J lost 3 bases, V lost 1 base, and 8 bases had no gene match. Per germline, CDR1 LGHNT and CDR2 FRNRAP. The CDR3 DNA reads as TGTGCTAGTGGTTTGGACCTAGGGACAGGGAAAACAGATACGCAGTATTTT. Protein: CASGLDLGTGKTDTQYF.

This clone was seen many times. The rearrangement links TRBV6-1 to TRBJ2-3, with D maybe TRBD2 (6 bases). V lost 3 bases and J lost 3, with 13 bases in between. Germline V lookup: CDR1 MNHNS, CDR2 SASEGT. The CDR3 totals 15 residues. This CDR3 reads CASSEGDFETDTQYF. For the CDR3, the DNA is TGTGCCAGCAGTGAGGGGGACTTTGAAACAGATACGCAGTATTTT.

The chain's CDR3 is CASSVGPTRGGPTYEQYF. The CDR3 nucleotides read TGTGCCAGCAGCGTAGGTCCTACCCGCGGGGGGCCTACCTACGAGCAGTACTTC. The rearrangement links TRBV9 to TRBJ2-7; 8 nucleotides line up with TRBD2. The CDR3 runs to 18 residues. V gave up 0 bases and J gave up 2 bases; unmatched junction bases: 13. CDR1 is SGDLS and CDR2 is YYNGEE in the germline V gene. The whole variable domain, remainder taken from reference TRBV9 and TRBJ2-7, is DSGVTQTPKHLITATGQRVTLRCSPRSGDLSVYWYQQSLDQGLQFLIQYYNGEERAKGNILERFSAQQFPDLHSELNLSSLELGDSALYFCASSVGPTRGGPTYEQYFGPGTRLTVT.

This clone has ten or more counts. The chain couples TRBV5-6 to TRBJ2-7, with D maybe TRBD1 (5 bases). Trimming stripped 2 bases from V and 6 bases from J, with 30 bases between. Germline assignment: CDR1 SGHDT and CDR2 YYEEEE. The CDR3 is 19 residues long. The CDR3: CASSLTKESSRVGFGEQYF. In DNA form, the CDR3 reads TGTGCCAGCAGCTTAACAAAAGAGAGTAGCAGGGTCGGGTTCGGCGAGCAGTACTTC.

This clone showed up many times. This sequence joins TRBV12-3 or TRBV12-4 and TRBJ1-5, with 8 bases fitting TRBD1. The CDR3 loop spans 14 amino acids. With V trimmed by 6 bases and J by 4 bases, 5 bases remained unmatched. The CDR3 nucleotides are TGTGCCAGCAGACCAGGGGGCGTAAATCAGCCCCAGCATTTT. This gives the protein CASRPGGVNQPQHF.

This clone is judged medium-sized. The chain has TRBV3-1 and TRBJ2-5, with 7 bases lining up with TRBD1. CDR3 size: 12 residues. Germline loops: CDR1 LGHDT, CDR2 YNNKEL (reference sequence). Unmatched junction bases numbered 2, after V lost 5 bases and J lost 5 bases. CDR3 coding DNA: TGTGCCAGCAGCAGGACAGGCGAGACCCAGTACTTC. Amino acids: CASSRTGETQYF.

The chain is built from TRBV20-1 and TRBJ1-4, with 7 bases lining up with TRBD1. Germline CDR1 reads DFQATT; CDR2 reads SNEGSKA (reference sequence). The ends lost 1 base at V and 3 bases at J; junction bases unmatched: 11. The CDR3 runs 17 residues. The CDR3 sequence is CSARVVTGTWANEKLFF. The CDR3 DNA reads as TGCAGTGCTAGAGTTGTGACAGGGACATGGGCTAATGAAAAACTGTTTTTT.

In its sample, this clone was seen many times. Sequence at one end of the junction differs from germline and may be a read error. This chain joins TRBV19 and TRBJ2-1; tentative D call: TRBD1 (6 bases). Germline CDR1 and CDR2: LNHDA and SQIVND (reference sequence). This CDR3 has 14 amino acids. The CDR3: CASIGDNLYNEQFF. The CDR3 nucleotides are TGTGCAAGTATCGGGGACAACCTCTACAATGAGCAGTTCTTC.

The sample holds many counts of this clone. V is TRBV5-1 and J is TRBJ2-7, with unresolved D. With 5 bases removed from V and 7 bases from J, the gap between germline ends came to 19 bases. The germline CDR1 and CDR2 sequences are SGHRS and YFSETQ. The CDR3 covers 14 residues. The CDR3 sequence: CASRSVVRTWEQYF. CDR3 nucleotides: TGCGCCAGCAGGTCGGTTGTGAGGACCTGGGAGCAGTACTTC.

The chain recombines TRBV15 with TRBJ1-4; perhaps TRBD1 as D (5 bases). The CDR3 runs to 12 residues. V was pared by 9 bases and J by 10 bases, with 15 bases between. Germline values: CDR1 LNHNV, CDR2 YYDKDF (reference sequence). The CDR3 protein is CATGPLGGKLFF. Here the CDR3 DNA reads TGTGCCACGGGACCCCTTGGAGGAAAACTGTTTTTT.

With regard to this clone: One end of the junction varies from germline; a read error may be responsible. CDR3 in DNA: TGTGCCAGCAGTTTGCTCCAAGCGTGGCGGGAGGACGAGCAGTATTTC. It is translated as CASSLLQAWREDEQYF. The chain joins TRBV28 to TRBJ2-7; 8 nucleotides line up with TRBD2. This CDR3 region has 16 residues. Germline V gene data show CDR1 as MDHEN and CDR2 as SYDVKM.

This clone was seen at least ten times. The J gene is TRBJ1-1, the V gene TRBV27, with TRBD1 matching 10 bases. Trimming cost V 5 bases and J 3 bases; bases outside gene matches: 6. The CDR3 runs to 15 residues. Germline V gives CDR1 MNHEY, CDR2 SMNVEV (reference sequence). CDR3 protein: CASSARTGGDTEAFF. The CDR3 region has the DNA TGTGCCAGCAGTGCACGGACAGGGGGGGACACTGAAGCTTTCTTT.

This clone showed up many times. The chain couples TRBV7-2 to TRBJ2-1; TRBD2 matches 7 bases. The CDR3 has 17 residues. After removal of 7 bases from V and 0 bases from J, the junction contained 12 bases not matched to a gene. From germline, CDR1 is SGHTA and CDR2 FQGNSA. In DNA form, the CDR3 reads TGTGCCAGCAACTTGGCTCATGGGGGGGGCTCCTACAATGAGCAGTTCTTC. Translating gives CASNLAHGGGSYNEQFF.

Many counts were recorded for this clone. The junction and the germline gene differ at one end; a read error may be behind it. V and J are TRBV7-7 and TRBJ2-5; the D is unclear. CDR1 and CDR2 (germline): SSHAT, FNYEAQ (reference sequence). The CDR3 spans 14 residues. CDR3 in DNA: TGTGCTAGCAGCTTAGTGGAAAGGTCAGAGACCCAGTACTTC. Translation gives CASSLVERSETQYF.

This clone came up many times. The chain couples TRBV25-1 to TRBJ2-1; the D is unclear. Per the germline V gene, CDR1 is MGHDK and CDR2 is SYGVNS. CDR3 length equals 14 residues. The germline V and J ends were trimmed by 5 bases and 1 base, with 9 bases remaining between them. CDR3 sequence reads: CASSNRISYNEQFF. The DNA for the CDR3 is TGTGCCAGCAGTAACAGAATATCCTACAATGAGCAGTTCTTC.

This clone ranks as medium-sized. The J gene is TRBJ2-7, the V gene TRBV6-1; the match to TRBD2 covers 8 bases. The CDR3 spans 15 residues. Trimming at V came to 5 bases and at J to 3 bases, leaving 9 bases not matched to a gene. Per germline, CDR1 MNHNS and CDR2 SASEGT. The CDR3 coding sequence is TGTGCCAGCAGTCGACTAGCGCTTAACGTCTACGAGCAGTACTTC. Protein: CASSRLALNVYEQYF.

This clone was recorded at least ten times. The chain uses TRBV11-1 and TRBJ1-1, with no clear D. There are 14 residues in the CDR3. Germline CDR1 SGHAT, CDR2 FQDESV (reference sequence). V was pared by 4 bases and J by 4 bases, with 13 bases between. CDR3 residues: CASSSHPGGTEAFF. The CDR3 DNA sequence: TGTGCCAGCAGCTCCCACCCGGGAGGCACTGAAGCTTTCTTT.

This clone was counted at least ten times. Here the CDR3 DNA reads TGTGCCATCAGTGAGTCGAGGCAGGATACGCAGTATTTT. It codes for CAISESRQDTQYF. The chain joins TRBV10-3 to TRBJ2-3; no firm D call. The V end was cut by 0 bases, the J end by 6 bases, with 7 bases between. Germline V gene data show CDR1 as ENHRY and CDR2 as SYGVKD. CDR3 length: 13 residues.